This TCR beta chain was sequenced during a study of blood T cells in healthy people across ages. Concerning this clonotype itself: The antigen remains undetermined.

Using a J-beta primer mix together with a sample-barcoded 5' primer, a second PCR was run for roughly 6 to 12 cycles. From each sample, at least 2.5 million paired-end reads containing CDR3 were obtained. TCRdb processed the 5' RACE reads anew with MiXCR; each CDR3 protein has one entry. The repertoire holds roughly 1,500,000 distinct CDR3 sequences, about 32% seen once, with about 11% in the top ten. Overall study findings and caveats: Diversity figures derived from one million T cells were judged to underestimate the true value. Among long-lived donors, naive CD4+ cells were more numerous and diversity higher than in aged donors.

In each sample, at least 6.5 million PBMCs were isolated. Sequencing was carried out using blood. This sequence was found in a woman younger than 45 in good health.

The CDR3 here is CASSQFGLAGGPHNEQFF. Written as DNA, the CDR3 is TGTGCCAGCAGTCAATTCGGACTAGCGGGAGGGCCCCACAATGAGCAGTTCTTC. This sequence joins TRBV27 and TRBJ2-1; 15 bases are a match to TRBD2. There are 18 residues in the CDR3. Germline trimming cut 5 bases from V and 5 bases from J; bases unmatched to any gene: 10. The germline V gene encodes CDR1 MNHEY and CDR2 SMNVEV (reference sequence).